What follows are 14 T cell receptor beta chains derived from one specimen sequenced in a study of CD8+CD57+ T cells in acquired aplastic anemia. TCR beta VDJ and CDR3 profiles were obtained from a genomic DNA template. TCRdb used MiXCR to reprocess the reads, holding one entry per CDR3 protein. This table holds some 290,000 distinct CDR3 sequences, approximately 55% found once. Source material: sorted CD4+, CD8+, or CD8+CD57+ T cells (not recorded which) from PBMCs. The receptors shown here come from a human donor with severe aplastic anemia or a healthy control (not recorded which).

The genes are TRBV7-2 and TRBJ1-2; unclear D gene. Germline values: CDR1 SGHTA, CDR2 FQGNSA. The CDR3 sequence is 11 residues long. The V and J ends lost 1 base and 12 bases respectively, with 9 bases between them. CDR3 residues: CASSLGRADTF. CDR3 nucleotides: TGTGCCAGCAGCTTAGGGAGGGCGGACACCTTC.

The chain's CDR3 is CAWSGDGQRLQPQHF. The CDR3 region has the DNA TGTGCCTGGAGTGGGGACGGACAGCGGTTGCAGCCCCAGCATTTT. This chain links TRBV30 with TRBJ1-5, with D perhaps TRBD1 (6 bases). The CDR3 loop spans 15 amino acids. V lost 1 base and J lost 7, with 17 bases in between. Germline V gene sequence: CDR1 GTSNPN, CDR2 SVGIG (reference sequence).

The chain combines TRBV19 with TRBJ2-1; TRBD1 aligns across 7 bases. This CDR3 has 17 residues. The J segment lost 4 bases and the V segment lost 5 bases, leaving 14 bases of the junction unmatched. Germline V gene data show CDR1 as LNHDA and CDR2 as SQIVND (reference sequence). The CDR3 region has the DNA TGTGCCAGTAGTTCCCAAGTTTTGGCCAGGGGGTACAATGAGCAGTTCTTC. It specifies CASSSQVLARGYNEQFF.

This clonotype has ten or more counts. V gene TRBV12-3 or TRBV12-4 combines with J gene TRBJ1-1, with D perhaps matching TRBD1 (6 bases). The ends were cut back, 4 bases at V and 9 bases at J, with 18 bases in the middle. The CDR3 sequence is 14 residues long. CDR3 protein: CASSSQGPKRKAFF. CDR3 in DNA: TGTGCCAGCAGTTCACAGGGCCCCAAACGAAAAGCTTTCTTT.

This clonotype has ten or more counts. The V gene is TRBV19, the J gene TRBJ2-2, with a possible D match to TRBD2 (6 bases). The V and J ends lost 10 bases and 1 base respectively, with 16 bases between them. This CDR3 spans 15 amino acids. Per the germline V gene, CDR1 is LNHDA and CDR2 is SQIVND (reference sequence). As DNA, the CDR3 is TGTGCCACTGGGGGGTCGAATCAGAACACCGGGGAGCTGTTTTTT. It is translated as CATGGSNQNTGELFF. Using reference TRBV19 and TRBJ2-2 for the parts outside the CDR3, the full variable domain is DGGITQSPKYLFRKEGQNVTLSCEQNLNHDAMYWYRQDPGQGLRLIYYSQIVNDFQKGDIAEGYSVSREKKESFPLTVTSAQKNPTAFYLCATGGSNQNTGELFFGEGSRLTVL.

This clonotype was detected a few times. This chain joins TRBV19 and TRBJ2-7, with TRBD1 matching 7 bases. The CDR3 loop spans 13 amino acids. Trimming took 3 bases from V and 2 from J; bases not matched to a gene: 1. Germline V gene sequence: CDR1 LNHDA, CDR2 SQIVND (reference sequence). The CDR3 spells CASSITGAYEQYF. The CDR3 DNA sequence: TGTGCCAGTAGTATCACAGGGGCCTACGAGCAGTACTTC.

This clonotype was seen ten or more times. V usage is TRBV20-1 and J usage is TRBJ1-5; the D is unclear. The CDR3 runs 13 residues. V lost 3 bases and J lost 6, with 12 bases in between. CDR1 is DFQATT and CDR2 is SNEGSKA in the germline V gene (reference sequence). CDR3 bases: TGCAGTGCTAGCGAAGGGAGCGGTCAGCCCCAGCATTTT. This encodes CSASEGSGQPQHF.

This clonotype was counted many times. The chain recombines TRBV6-2 or TRBV6-3 with TRBJ1-5; TRBD1 aligns across 7 bases. Trimming took 6 bases from V and 2 from J; bases not matched to a gene: 7. Looked up from germline, CDR1 is MNHEY and CDR2 is SVGEGT. The CDR3 covers 15 residues. CDR3 coding DNA: TGTGCCAGCAGATTACTCGGGACAGGCAATCAGCCCCAGCATTTT. Protein sequence: CASRLLGTGNQPQHF.

Turning to this clonotype: The conserved final phenylalanine or tryptophan is absent from the CDR3, which likely points to a read error. The DNA is omitted, as the CDR3 cannot be located on it reliably, and the CDR3 follows TCRdb's listing. V usage is TRBV6-5 and J usage is TRBJ1-3; whether TRBD1, the table's D call, matches the DNA was not checked. Germline values: CDR1 MNHEY, CDR2 SVGAGI. The CDR3 totals 10 residues, both ends included. CDR3 amino acids: CASSFMPGHL.

Regarding this clonotype: Given the absence of the conserved phenylalanine or tryptophan at the CDR3 end, a read error is likely. This chain connects TRBV7-2 to TRBJ2-3; TRBD1 aligns across 7 bases. This CDR3 has 14 amino acids. Trimming took 3 bases from V and 5 from J; bases not matched to a gene: 5. Looked up from germline, CDR1 is SGHTA and CDR2 is FQGNSA. CDR3 sequence reads: CASSFDRVEDTQYV. CDR3 bases: TGTGCCAGCAGCTTCGACAGGGTGGAAGATACGCAGTATGTT.

In the case of this clonotype: This may be a read error: a much more frequent sequence differs by one nucleotide. Since the CDR3 does not end with the conserved phenylalanine or tryptophan, this likely comes from a read error. The chain has TRBV9 and TRBJ1-2; 10 bases line up with TRBD1. Germline CDR1 is SGDLS and CDR2 is YYNGEE. J lost 7 bases, V lost 6 bases, and 3 bases had no gene match. CDR3 length equals 12 residues. In DNA form, the CDR3 reads TGTGCCAGCAAACGGACAGGGGGTGGCTACACCCTC. It encodes CASKRTGGGYTL.

This chain connects TRBV7-2 to TRBJ2-7; 7 nucleotides agree with TRBD2. The V and J ends lost 4 bases and 0 bases, in that order; junction bases with no gene match: 6. Germline CDR1 SGHTA, CDR2 FQGNSA. This CDR3 has 15 amino acids. The CDR3 reads CASSYDGGGSYEQYF. The CDR3 DNA is TGTGCCAGCAGCTACGATGGGGGGGGCTCCTACGAGCAGTACTTC.

This clonotype was picked up many times. This sequence joins TRBV6-5 and TRBJ2-6; 7 bases fit TRBD1. Germline V CDR1 and CDR2: MNHEY, SVGAGI. V lost 6 bases to trimming and J lost 4 bases; unmatched junction nucleotides: 6. This CDR3 contains 15 residues. The CDR3 loop is CASRGTGVGANVLTF. The CDR3 coding sequence is TGTGCCAGCAGGGGTACAGGGGTCGGGGCCAACGTCCTGACTTTC.

The chain carries TRBV5-6 and TRBJ1-1; tentatively, D is TRBD1 (5 bases). Germline lookup yields CDR1 SGHDT and CDR2 YYEEEE. With 2 bases removed from V and 3 bases from J, the gap between germline ends came to 8 bases. This CDR3 has 13 amino acids. CDR3 sequence: CASSFDSDTEAFF. The DNA of the CDR3 is TGTGCCAGCAGCTTTGACAGTGACACTGAAGCTTTCTTT.